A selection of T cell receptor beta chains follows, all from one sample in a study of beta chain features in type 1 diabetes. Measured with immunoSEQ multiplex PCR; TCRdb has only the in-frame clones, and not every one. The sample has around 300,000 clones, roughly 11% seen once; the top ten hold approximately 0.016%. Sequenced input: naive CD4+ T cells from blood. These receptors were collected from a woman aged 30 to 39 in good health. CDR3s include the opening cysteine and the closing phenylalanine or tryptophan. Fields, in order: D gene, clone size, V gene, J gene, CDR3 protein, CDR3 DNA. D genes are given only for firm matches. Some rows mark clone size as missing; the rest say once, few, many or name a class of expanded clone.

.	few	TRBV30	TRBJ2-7	CAWSRQGGYEQYF	TGTGCCTGGAGTCGACAGGGAGGTTACGAGCAGTACTTC
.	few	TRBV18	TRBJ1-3	CASSIGTGNTIYF	TGTGCCAGCTCAATCGGGACTGGAAACACCATATATTTT
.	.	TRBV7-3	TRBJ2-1	CASSSLAASSYNEQFF	TGTGCCAGCAGCTCCTTAGCGGCAAGCTCCTACAATGAGCAGTTCTTC
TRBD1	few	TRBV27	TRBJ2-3	CASSHTQGGDTQYF	TGTGCCAGCAGTCACACACAGGGGGGAGATACGCAGTATTTT
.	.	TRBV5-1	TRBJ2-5	CASSAGETQYF	TGCGCCAGCAGCGCGGGAGAGACCCAGTACTTC
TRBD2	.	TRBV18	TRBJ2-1	CASSPVPGTSGSNEQFF	TGTGCCAGCTCACCAGTGCCCGGGACTAGCGGGAGTAATGAGCAGTTCTTC
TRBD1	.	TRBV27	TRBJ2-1	CASSIGTGRNEQFF	TGTGCCAGCAGTATCGGGACAGGGCGGAATGAGCAGTTCTTC
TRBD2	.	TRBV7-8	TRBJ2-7	CASRETSGRLEQYF	TGTGCCAGCAGGGAGACTAGCGGGAGGCTCGAGCAGTACTTC
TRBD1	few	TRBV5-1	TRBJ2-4	CASSPGQKLAKNIQYF	TGCGCCAGCAGCCCGGGACAGAAGTTGGCCAAAAACATTCAGTACTTC
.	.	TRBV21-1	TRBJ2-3	CASRPLAASTDTQYF	TGTGCCAGCAGGCCCCTAGCGGCTAGCACAGATACGCAGTATTTT
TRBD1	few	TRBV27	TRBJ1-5	CASSFQGQVAKHF	TGTGCCAGCAGTTTCCAGGGACAGGTGGCGAAGCATTTT
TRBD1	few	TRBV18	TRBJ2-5	CASSVDRDQTQYF	TGTGCCAGCTCAGTGGACAGGGATCAGACCCAGTACTTC
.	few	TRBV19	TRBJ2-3	CASSPLSEADTQYF	TGTGCCAGTAGCCCCCTGTCGGAGGCAGATACGCAGTATTTT
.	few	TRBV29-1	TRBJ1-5	CSVGQGSNQPQHF	TGCAGCGTTGGGCAGGGGAGCAATCAGCCCCAGCATTTT
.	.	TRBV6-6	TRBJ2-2	CASTTNGAGELFF	TGTGCCAGCACTACCAATGGTGCCGGGGAGCTGTTTTTT
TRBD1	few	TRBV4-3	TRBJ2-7	CASSQEQGAEQYF	TGCGCCAGCAGCCAAGAACAGGGGGCCGAGCAGTACTTC
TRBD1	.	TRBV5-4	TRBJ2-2	CASSDGPGQANTGELFF	TGTGCCAGCAGCGACGGTCCGGGACAGGCAAACACCGGGGAGCTGTTTTTT
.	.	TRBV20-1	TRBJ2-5	CSANPGTQYF	TGCAGTGCGAACCCGGGGACCCAGTACTTC
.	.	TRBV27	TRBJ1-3	CASSLNRGMGNTIYF	TGTGCCAGCAGTTTAAATCGGGGTATGGGAAACACCATATATTTT
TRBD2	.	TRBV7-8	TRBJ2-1	CASIPGLAADNEQFF	TGTGCCAGCATCCCGGGACTAGCGGCAGACAATGAGCAGTTCTTC